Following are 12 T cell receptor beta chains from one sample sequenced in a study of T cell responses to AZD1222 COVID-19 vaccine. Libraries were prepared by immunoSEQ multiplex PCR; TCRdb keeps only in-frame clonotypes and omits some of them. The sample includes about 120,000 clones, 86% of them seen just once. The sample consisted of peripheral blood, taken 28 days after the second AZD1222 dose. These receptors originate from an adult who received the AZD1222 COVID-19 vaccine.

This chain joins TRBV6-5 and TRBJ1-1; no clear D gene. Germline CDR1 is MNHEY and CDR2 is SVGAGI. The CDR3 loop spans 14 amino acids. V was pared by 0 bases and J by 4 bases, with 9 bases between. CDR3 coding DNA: TGTGCCAGCAGTTACTCGATAACGGGCACTGAAGCTTTCTTT. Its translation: CASSYSITGTEAFF.

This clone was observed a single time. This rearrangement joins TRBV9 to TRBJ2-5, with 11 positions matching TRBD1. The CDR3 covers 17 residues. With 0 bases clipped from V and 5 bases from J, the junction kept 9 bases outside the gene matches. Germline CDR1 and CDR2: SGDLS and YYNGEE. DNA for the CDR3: TGTGCCAGCAGCGTAGCAGGACAGGGGGCTTTTCGGGAGACCCAGTACTTC. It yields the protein CASSVAGQGAFRETQYF.

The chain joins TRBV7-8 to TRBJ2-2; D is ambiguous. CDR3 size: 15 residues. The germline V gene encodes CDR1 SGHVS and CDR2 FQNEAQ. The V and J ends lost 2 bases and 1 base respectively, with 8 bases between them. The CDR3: CASSLTRRNTGELFF. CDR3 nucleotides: TGTGCCAGCAGCTTAACTCGACGGAACACCGGGGAGCTGTTTTTT. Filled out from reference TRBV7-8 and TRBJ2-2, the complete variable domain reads GAGVSQSPRYKVAKRGQDVALRCDPISGHVSLFWYQQALGQGPEFLTYFQNEAQLDKSGLPSDRFFAERPEGSVSTLKIQRTQQEDSAVYLCASSLTRRNTGELFFGEGSRLTVL.

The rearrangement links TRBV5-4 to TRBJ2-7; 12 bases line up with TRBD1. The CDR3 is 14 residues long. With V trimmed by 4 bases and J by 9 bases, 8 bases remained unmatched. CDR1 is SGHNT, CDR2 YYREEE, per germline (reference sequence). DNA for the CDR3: TGTGCCAGCAGCAGCGGGACAGGGGGCGCGGTGCAGTACTTC. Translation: CASSSGTGGAVQYF.

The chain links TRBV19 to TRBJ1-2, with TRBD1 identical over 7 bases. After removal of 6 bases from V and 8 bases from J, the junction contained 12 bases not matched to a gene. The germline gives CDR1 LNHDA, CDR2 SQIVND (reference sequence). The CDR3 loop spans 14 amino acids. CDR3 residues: CASSVTHRGLGYTF. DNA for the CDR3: TGTGCCAGTAGCGTCACCCACAGGGGACTCGGCTACACCTTC.

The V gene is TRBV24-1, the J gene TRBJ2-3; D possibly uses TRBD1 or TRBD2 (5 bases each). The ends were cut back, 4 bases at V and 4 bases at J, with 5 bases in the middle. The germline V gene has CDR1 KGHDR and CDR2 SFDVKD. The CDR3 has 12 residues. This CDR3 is CATSEGADTQYF. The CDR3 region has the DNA TGTGCCACCAGTGAGGGGGCAGATACGCAGTATTTT.

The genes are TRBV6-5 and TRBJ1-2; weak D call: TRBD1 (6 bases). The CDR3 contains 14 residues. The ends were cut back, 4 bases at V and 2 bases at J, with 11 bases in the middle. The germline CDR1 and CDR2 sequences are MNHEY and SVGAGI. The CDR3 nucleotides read TGTGCCAGCAGTTTGTCCGGGACAAACTATGGCTACACCTTC. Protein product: CASSLSGTNYGYTF.

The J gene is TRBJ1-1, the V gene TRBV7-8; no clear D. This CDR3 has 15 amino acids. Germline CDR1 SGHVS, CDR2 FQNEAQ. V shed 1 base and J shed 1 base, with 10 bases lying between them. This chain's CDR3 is CASSLESWRNTEAFF. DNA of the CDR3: TGTGCCAGCAGCTTAGAGTCGTGGAGGAACACTGAAGCTTTCTTT.

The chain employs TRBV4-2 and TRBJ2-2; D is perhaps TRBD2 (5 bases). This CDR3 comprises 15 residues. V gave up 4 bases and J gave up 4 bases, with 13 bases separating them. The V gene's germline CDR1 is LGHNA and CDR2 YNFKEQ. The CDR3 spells CASSPLTGVTGELFF. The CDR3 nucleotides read TGTGCCAGCAGCCCGCTCACCGGGGTCACCGGGGAGCTGTTTTTT.

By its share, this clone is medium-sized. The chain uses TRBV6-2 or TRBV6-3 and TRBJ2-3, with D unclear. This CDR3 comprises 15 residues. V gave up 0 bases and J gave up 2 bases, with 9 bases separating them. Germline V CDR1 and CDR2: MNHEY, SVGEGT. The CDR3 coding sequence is TGTGCCAGCAGTTACTCCCAGACCTACACAGATACGCAGTATTTT. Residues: CASSYSQTYTDTQYF.

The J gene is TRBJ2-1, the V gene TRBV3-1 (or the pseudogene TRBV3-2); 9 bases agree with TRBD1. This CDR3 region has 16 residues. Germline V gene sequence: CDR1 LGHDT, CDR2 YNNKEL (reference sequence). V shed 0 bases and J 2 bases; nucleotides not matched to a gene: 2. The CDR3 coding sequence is TGTGCCAGCAGCCAAGAAGGGACAGGGACCTACAATGAGCAGTTCTTC. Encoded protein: CASSQEGTGTYNEQFF.

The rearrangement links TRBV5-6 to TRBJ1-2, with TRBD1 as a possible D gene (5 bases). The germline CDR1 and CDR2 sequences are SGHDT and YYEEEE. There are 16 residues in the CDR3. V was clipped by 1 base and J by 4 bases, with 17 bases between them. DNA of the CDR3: TGTGCCAGCAGCTTGATACGGCAGGGAGGAGGCTATGGCTACACCTTC. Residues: CASSLIRQGGGYGYTF.